The clone carrying this T cell receptor (beta chain) has at least ten counts. Germline V gene sequence: CDR1 SGHTA, CDR2 FQGTGA. The ends lost 1 base at V and 8 bases at J; junction bases unmatched: 6. This CDR3 is built from 15 residues. The data derive from a study of T-cell memory formation after mild COVID-19. TCRdb processed the 5' RACE reads anew with MiXCR; each CDR3 protein has one entry. The sample contains 40,000 to 60,000 distinct CDR3 sequences, approximately 7% of which appear only once. This TCR was sampled from a man younger than 30 who had mild COVID-19 (a few samples of this study predate the infection). Cell type and time point are not known. Material for sequencing was PBMCs or a T cell subset sorted from them (not recorded which). The V gene is TRBV7-3, the J gene TRBJ2-1, with TRBD2 identical over 9 bases. Here the CDR3 DNA reads TGTGCCAGCAGCTTAAACAGCGGGGGGTTTTATGAGCAGTTCTTC. Its translation: CASSLNSGGFYEQFF.